Following are 19 T cell receptor beta chains from one sample sequenced in a study of T cells in Graves' hyperthyroidism and ophthalmopathy. Authors of the study amplified TCR beta CDR3 regions from RNA transcripts. TCR CDR3 underwent first-round RT-PCR with the HTBI primer set. TCRdb re-called the multiplex PCR reads with MiXCR, one entry per CDR3 protein. This sample has 480,000 or so distinct CDR3 sequences, with 35% to 50% found just once. Sequencing input: peripheral blood or thyroid tissue (not recorded which). These receptors came from an adult woman with Graves' disease, either hyperthyroidism or ophthalmopathy (not recorded which).

The chain combines TRBV10-3 with TRBJ2-1; D is ambiguous. Looked up from germline, CDR1 is ENHRY and CDR2 is SYGVKD. V lost 4 bases and J 0 bases, leaving 10 bases between the germline ends. CDR3 size: 15 residues. The CDR3 bases are TGTGCCATCAGTGCTGACGGCAGCTCCTACAATGAGCAGTTCTTC. Translating gives CAISADGSSYNEQFF.

The chain recombines TRBV20-1 with TRBJ2-7; 12 bases line up with TRBD2. Losses at the gene ends were 1 base for V and 3 bases for J; bases not matched to a gene: 1. The CDR3 sequence is 14 residues long. In germline, CDR1 is DFQATT, CDR2 SNEGSKA (reference sequence). The chain's CDR3 is CSARGTSGIYEQYF. The CDR3 nucleotides are TGCAGTGCTAGAGGGACTAGCGGGATCTACGAGCAGTACTTC.

This clonotype has ten or more counts. V is TRBV12-3 or TRBV12-4 and J is TRBJ1-1; 9 nucleotides align to TRBD1. The CDR3 contains 16 residues. With 6 bases clipped from V and 11 bases from J, the junction kept 19 bases outside the gene matches. The CDR3 reads CASSSTPGQGEIRAFF. The CDR3 nucleotides read TGTGCCAGCAGCTCAACACCGGGACAGGGCGAAATTAGGGCTTTCTTT.

Details on this clonotype: This sequence may be a read error, since a much larger clone differs from it by one base. The V and J genes are TRBV20-1 and TRBJ2-5; D remains ambiguous. The CDR3 has 10 amino acids. V lost 2 bases to trimming and J lost 4 bases, with 2 bases between them. From germline, CDR1 is DFQATT and CDR2 SNEGSKA (reference sequence). CDR3 coding DNA: TGCAGTGCTAGAATAGAGACCCAGTACTTC. It translates to CSARIETQYF.

This clonotype showed up just a few times. This rearrangement joins TRBV28 to TRBJ2-7; TRBD2 matches 9 bases. Germline CDR1 MDHEN, CDR2 SYDVKM. V gave up 5 bases and J gave up 4 bases; unmatched junction bases: 12. The CDR3 covers 16 residues. CDR3 amino acids: CASSPFNAGGPYEQYF. Written as DNA, the CDR3 is TGTGCCAGCAGTCCATTTAATGCGGGAGGGCCGTACGAGCAGTACTTC.

This chain links TRBV7-9 with TRBJ1-5; D gene uncertain. Trimming took 5 bases from V and 4 from J, leaving 6 bases between them. Germline CDR1 SEHNR, CDR2 FQNEAQ (reference sequence). This CDR3 contains 12 residues. CDR3 coding DNA: TGTGCCAGCAGCGACTGGAATCAGCCCCAGCATTTT. As protein: CASSDWNQPQHF.

CDR3 loop: CSVPSGSTNEQFF. The DNA of the CDR3 is TGCAGCGTTCCTAGCGGGAGCACCAATGAGCAGTTCTTC. The rearrangement links TRBV29-1 to TRBJ2-1, with 10 bases that match TRBD2. J gave up 6 bases and V 5 bases, and 4 bases lay outside the gene matches. The germline V gene has CDR1 SQVTM and CDR2 ANQGSEA. The CDR3 consists of 13 residues.

The table lists this clonotype with many counts. The genes are TRBV7-9 and TRBJ2-7, with D possibly called TRBD1 or TRBD2 (5 bases each). The germline V gene has CDR1 SEHNR and CDR2 FQNEAQ (reference sequence). Trimming removed 4 bases from V and 4 bases from J, with 20 bases in between. The CDR3 loop spans 16 amino acids. The CDR3 here is CASSSPAGTNRYEQYF. CDR3 nucleotides: TGTGCCAGCAGCTCCCCCGCCGGGACGAACAGGTACGAGCAGTACTTC.

V and J are TRBV3-1 and TRBJ2-7; 10 bases match TRBD2. The germline V gene has CDR1 LGHDT and CDR2 YNNKEL (reference sequence). The CDR3 has 16 amino acids. After removal of 2 bases from V and 2 bases from J, the junction contained 6 bases not matched to a gene. In DNA form, the CDR3 reads TGTGCCAGCAGCCAATTATCTAGCGGGAGTCCCTACGAGCAGTACTTC. Amino acid sequence: CASSQLSSGSPYEQYF.

Many counts were recorded for this clonotype. The gene calls are TRBV7-3 and TRBJ2-2, with D hard to call. Germline-derived CDR1 and CDR2 are SGHTA and FQGTGA. The CDR3 covers 12 residues. V was clipped by 3 bases and J by 7 bases, with 6 bases between them. For the CDR3, the DNA is TGTGCCAGCAGCTTCGCCAACGGGGAGCTGTTTTTT. Its protein is CASSFANGELFF.

Remarks on this clonotype: Being one base from a much bigger clone, this may be a read error. This chain connects TRBV5-5 to TRBJ2-7; perhaps TRBD1 as D (6 bases). Germline CDR1 and CDR2: SGHKS and YYEKEE (reference sequence). The CDR3 consists of 17 residues. V was shortened by 2 bases and J by 1 base, with 19 bases between the two germline ends. CDR3 sequence (DNA): TGTGCCAGCAGCTTAGAGCAGGGGTTTAGCGCTTCCTACGAGCAGTACTTC. Protein product: CASSLEQGFSASYEQYF. Variable domain in full (rest from reference TRBV5-5 and TRBJ2-7): DAGVTQSPTHLIKTRGQQVTLRCSPISGHKSVSWYQQVLGQGPQFIFQYYEKEERGRGNFPDRFSARQFPNYSSELNVNALLLGDSALYLCASSLEQGFSASYEQYFGPGTRLTVT.

This clonotype was recorded at least ten times. The rearrangement joins TRBV6-5 to TRBJ1-2; unclear D gene. Germline values: CDR1 MNHEY, CDR2 SVGAGI. The CDR3 length is 14 residues. V was trimmed by 5 bases and J by 2 bases, leaving 12 bases between them. This CDR3 reads CASSPRLANYGYTF. CDR3 DNA sequence: TGTGCCAGCAGTCCCCGATTGGCGAACTATGGCTACACCTTC.

The sample holds a few counts of this clonotype. The V call is TRBV20-1, the J call TRBJ2-1, with 9 positions matching TRBD1. The germline V gene has CDR1 DFQATT and CDR2 SNEGSKA (reference sequence). V gave up 4 bases and J gave up 6 bases; unmatched junction bases: 4. The CDR3 contains 13 residues. DNA for the CDR3: TGCAGTGCTAAGATACAGGGGGCCAATGAGCAGTTCTTC. Its translation: CSAKIQGANEQFF.

This clonotype was picked up many times. The V gene is TRBV29-1, the J gene TRBJ1-5; D perhaps matches TRBD1 (5 bases). CDR1 and CDR2 (germline): SQVTM, ANQGSEA. V was clipped by 6 bases and J by 2 bases, with 11 bases between them. The CDR3 is 13 amino acids. The CDR3 sequence: CSVAGTGNQPQHF. The DNA for the CDR3 is TGCAGCGTGGCCGGGACGGGCAATCAGCCCCAGCATTTT. Full variable domain (outside the CDR3, taken from reference TRBV29-1 and TRBJ1-5): SAVISQKPSRDICQRGTSLTIQCQVDSQVTMMFWYRQQPGQSLTLIATANQGSEATYESGFVIDKFPISRPNLTFSTLTVSNMSPEDSSIYLCSVAGTGNQPQHFGDGTRLSIL.

The genes are TRBV11-2 and TRBJ2-7, with D perhaps being TRBD1 or TRBD2 (5 bases each). Trimming left V 5 bases short and J 2 bases short, with 10 bases between. The CDR3 runs to 13 residues. Germline-derived CDR1 and CDR2 are SGHAT and FQNNGV. The CDR3 protein is CASSRDQAYEQYF. The CDR3 coding sequence is TGTGCCAGCAGCCGGGACCAAGCCTACGAGCAGTACTTC.

The sample holds many counts of this clonotype. This chain joins TRBV5-4 and TRBJ2-5; TRBD2 agrees at 14 bases. Unmatched junction bases numbered 3, after V lost 5 bases and J lost 3 bases. Germline lookup yields CDR1 SGHNT and CDR2 YYREEE (reference sequence). The CDR3 spans 15 residues. For the CDR3, the DNA is TGTGCCAGCAGATCGGGACTAGCGGGAGAAGAGACCCAGTACTTC. It encodes CASRSGLAGEETQYF. The variable domain in full, with the rest retrieved from reference TRBV5-4 and TRBJ2-5, is ETGVTQSPTHLIKTRGQQVTLRCSSQSGHNTVSWYQQALGQGPQFIFQYYREEENGRGNFPPRFSGLQFPNYSSELNVNALELDDSALYLCASRSGLAGEETQYFGPGTRLLVL.

On this clonotype itself: The conserved phenylalanine or tryptophan normally closing the CDR3 is absent here, so this likely arose from a read error. The rearrangement joins TRBV7-9 to TRBJ1-2, with D possibly TRBD1 on 5 matching bases. The CDR3 runs 13 residues. Germline CDR1 and CDR2: SEHNR and FQNEAQ (reference sequence). The CDR3 spells CASSQYGGDGYTL. The DNA for the CDR3 is TGCGCCAGCAGCCAATACGGGGGGGACGGCTACACCCTC.

Ten or more counts support this clonotype. This chain links TRBV9 with TRBJ1-5; 9 bases fit TRBD1. With 4 bases clipped from V and 6 bases from J, the junction kept 8 bases outside the gene matches. The CDR3 has 15 residues. Germline V gene sequence: CDR1 SGDLS, CDR2 YYNGEE. In nucleotides, the CDR3 is TGTGCCAGCAGCACGGGACAGGGCCCCCCTCAGCCCCAGCATTTT. Its protein is CASSTGQGPPQPQHF.

The chain recombines TRBV5-1 with TRBJ2-5; 7 nucleotides align to TRBD1. The trim removed 4 bases at V and 0 bases at J, leaving 6 bases unmatched. This CDR3 is built from 15 residues. The germline V gene has CDR1 SGHRS and CDR2 YFSETQ. CDR3 in amino acids: CASSTVTGNQETQYF. CDR3 in DNA: TGCGCCAGCAGCACGGTGACAGGGAACCAAGAGACCCAGTACTTC. Full variable domain (rest looked up from reference TRBV5-1 and TRBJ2-5): KAGVTQTPRYLIKTRGQQVTLSCSPISGHRSVSWYQQTPGQGLQFLFEYFSETQRNKGNFPGRFSGRQFSNSRSEMNVSTLELGDSALYLCASSTVTGNQETQYFGPGTRLLVL.